Presented here are 10 T cell receptor beta chains from one specimen sequenced in a study of OX40 agonist ivuxolimab in advanced cancers. Profiling relied on immunoSEQ multiplex PCR, and the TCRdb table lists in-frame clones only, not all of them. Found here are about 27,000 clones, approximately 86% of them singletons; the top ten hold around 28%. The specimen was CD4+ or CD8+ T cells sorted from blood, collected in a trial of the OX40 agonist ivuxolimab. Receptors originate from an adult with an advanced solid tumor such as melanoma, head and neck, liver or kidney cancer.

V gene TRBV5-6 combines with J gene TRBJ2-2; 9 nucleotides match TRBD2. The trim removed 2 bases at V and 7 bases at J, leaving 6 bases unmatched. Germline CDR1 SGHDT, CDR2 YYEEEE. The CDR3 totals 15 residues. The CDR3 sequence: CASSLLAGEVGELFF. The CDR3 DNA follows: TGTGCCAGCAGCTTATTAGCGGGGGAAGTCGGGGAGCTGTTTTTT.

Only one count was recorded for this clone. This chain connects TRBV7-9 to TRBJ1-2; D may be TRBD1 (5 bases). Trimming removed 5 bases from V and 4 bases from J, with 17 bases in between. The CDR3 runs 15 residues. Germline CDR1 is SEHNR and CDR2 is FQNEAQ (reference sequence). CDR3 in DNA: TGTGCCAGCAGCGGGGCGATGAAACCAATCTATGGCTACACCTTC. Translation gives CASSGAMKPIYGYTF.

V and J are TRBV28 and TRBJ1-2; 9 bases are a match to TRBD1. With 6 bases clipped from V and 2 bases from J, the junction kept 13 bases outside the gene matches. Germline V gene lookup returns CDR1 MDHEN and CDR2 SYDVKM. The length of the CDR3 is 17 residues. CDR3 nucleotides: TGTGCCAGCAGCCCCGTCAGACCGGACAGGGGCAACTATGGCTACACCTTC. The encoded protein is CASSPVRPDRGNYGYTF.

The V gene is TRBV6-5, the J gene TRBJ2-7; D not resolved. V was pared by 2 bases and J by 6 bases, with 8 bases between. This CDR3 is 12 amino acids long. CDR1 and CDR2 (germline): MNHEY, SVGAGI. The CDR3 is CASSYGLGEQYF. The DNA of the CDR3 is TGTGCCAGCAGTTACGGCCTGGGCGAGCAGTACTTC.

CDR3: CASSWGDRVYEQYF. CDR3 DNA sequence: TGTGCCAGCAGCTGGGGGGACAGGGTTTACGAGCAGTACTTC. The chain has TRBV6-5 and TRBJ2-7; 9 nucleotides agree with TRBD1. Germline V CDR1 and CDR2: MNHEY, SVGAGI. After removal of 6 bases from V and 4 bases from J, the junction contained 7 bases not matched to a gene. The CDR3 spans 14 residues.

The V and J genes are TRBV30 and TRBJ1-2; weak D call: TRBD1 (6 bases). The CDR3 loop spans 14 amino acids. Per the germline V gene, CDR1 is GTSNPN and CDR2 is SVGIG (reference sequence). Between the trimmed V and J ends, which lost 0 bases and 4 bases, there was a span of 12 bases. Here the CDR3 DNA reads TGTGCCTGGAGTGTAAGCCAGGGGAGCTATGGCTACACCTTC. It is translated as CAWSVSQGSYGYTF.

The V call is TRBV9, the J call TRBJ2-3; 8 bases are a match to TRBD2. From germline, CDR1 is SGDLS and CDR2 YYNGEE. V lost 0 bases, J lost 3 bases, and 6 bases stayed unmatched. This CDR3 region has 16 residues. The CDR3 DNA follows: TGTGCCAGCAGCGTAGGCAGCGGGAGTCTTACAGATACGCAGTATTTT. Its translation is CASSVGSGSLTDTQYF.

CDR3 residues: CATSRVLWGQGIYEQYF. The CDR3 bases are TGTGCCACCAGCAGAGTCCTCTGGGGACAGGGGATATACGAGCAGTACTTC. This chain links TRBV15 with TRBJ2-7; 10 bases align to TRBD1. This CDR3 is 17 amino acids long. The germline CDR1 and CDR2 sequences are LNHNV and YYDKDF (reference sequence). The V and J ends lost 1 base and 4 bases, in that order; junction bases with no gene match: 10.

CDR3 nucleotide sequence: TGTGCCAGCAGTTGGACTAGCGGTTCCTACGAGCAGTACTTC. Amino acid sequence: CASSWTSGSYEQYF. The rearrangement links TRBV2 to TRBJ2-7; TRBD2 aligns across 10 bases. V lost 5 bases, J lost 1 base, and 2 bases stayed unmatched. This CDR3 spans 14 amino acids. CDR1 and CDR2 (germline): SNHLY, FYNNEI.

The CDR3 nucleotides are TGTGCCAGCAGCGCCCCTTCGGGACTAGCGGGAGTATCTGGGGCCAACGTCCTGACTTTC. Its protein product is CASSAPSGLAGVSGANVLTF. The chain couples TRBV9 to TRBJ2-6, with TRBD2 identical over 14 bases. The CDR3 is 20 amino acids. The germline V gene encodes CDR1 SGDLS and CDR2 YYNGEE. The V segment lost 3 bases and the J segment 1 base; nucleotides outside the gene matches: 9. Full variable domain (outside the CDR3, taken from reference TRBV9 and TRBJ2-6): DSGVTQTPKHLITATGQRVTLRCSPRSGDLSVYWYQQSLDQGLQFLIQYYNGEERAKGNILERFSAQQFPDLHSELNLSSLELGDSALYFCASSAPSGLAGVSGANVLTFGAGSRLTVL.